The 30 T cell receptor beta chains listed next were all sequenced from one sample in a study of cytomegalovirus exposure and HLA in healthy donors (dated by TCRdb to between 2016 and 2019). The library was built by means of the immunoSEQ multiplex PCR assay. A mixture of 60 forward primers for TCR Vbeta segments and 13 reverse primers for TCR Jbeta segments was used in the multiplex PCR. TCRdb carries this immuneACCESS record with in-frame sequences only. Its versions omit some clonotypes, under half of them owing to an unresolved V gene in the studies checked, with the rest unexplained. The sample table records 93,000 or so clones; approximately 66% of these occur just once. The top ten hold 2.5% to 4% of the sample. Sample: PBMCs. These receptors all come from a woman aged 45-59 years in good health and CMV-seronegative.

This clone was detected only a few times. The chain has TRBV6-5 and TRBJ1-2; D possibly corresponds to TRBD1 (5 bases). Germline V CDR1 and CDR2: MNHEY, SVGAGI. V gave up 0 bases and J gave up 4 bases, with 12 bases separating them. The CDR3 is made up of 15 amino acids. This CDR3 reads CASSYSGGDSYGYTF. In nucleotides, the CDR3 is TGTGCCAGCAGTTACTCCGGGGGAGACTCCTATGGCTACACCTTC.

The rearrangement links TRBV19 to TRBJ2-3; D is perhaps TRBD2 (6 bases). Between the trimmed V and J ends, which lost 5 bases and 2 bases, there was a span of 20 bases. The CDR3 covers 17 residues. Germline V gene data show CDR1 as LNHDA and CDR2 as SQIVND (reference sequence). Here the CDR3 reads CASSRGETSRSTDTQYF. CDR3 bases: TGTGCCAGTAGTCGAGGCGAAACTAGCAGATCCACAGATACGCAGTATTTT. The full variable domain, its missing parts supplied by reference TRBV19 and TRBJ2-3, is DGGITQSPKYLFRKEGQNVTLSCEQNLNHDAMYWYRQDPGQGLRLIYYSQIVNDFQKGDIAEGYSVSREKKESFPLTVTSAQKNPTAFYLCASSRGETSRSTDTQYFGPGTRLTVL.

V gene TRBV7-7 combines with J gene TRBJ2-2; D gene ambiguous. The CDR3 loop spans 16 amino acids. V was cut by 1 base and J by 5 bases, with 14 bases left in between. Germline V gives CDR1 SSHAT, CDR2 FNYEAQ (reference sequence). The CDR3 DNA follows: TGTGCCAGCAGCTTAGGCCTAGGTGGCGGAACCGGGGAGCTGTTTTTT. As protein: CASSLGLGGGTGELFF.

This clone was recorded once. This chain joins TRBV5-4 and TRBJ1-1; 7 bases map to TRBD1. J gave up 2 bases and V 5 bases, and 9 bases lay outside the gene matches. The CDR3 covers 15 residues. Germline V gene sequence: CDR1 SGHNT, CDR2 YYREEE (reference sequence). The CDR3 loop is CASRQKGQLNTEAFF. For the CDR3, the DNA is TGTGCCAGCAGACAGAAGGGACAGCTTAACACTGAAGCTTTCTTT.

This chain connects TRBV5-6 to TRBJ2-7, with 11 positions matching TRBD1. V lost 4 bases to trimming and J lost 7 bases; unmatched junction nucleotides: 4. This CDR3 is 13 amino acids long. Germline V gene sequence: CDR1 SGHDT, CDR2 YYEEEE. In nucleotides, the CDR3 is TGTGCCAGCAGCCAGGGACAGGGGGTTGAGCAGTACTTC. This sequence encodes CASSQGQGVEQYF.

The chain combines TRBV5-1 with TRBJ2-1; no reliable D call. Trimming left V 0 bases short and J 0 bases short, with 4 bases between. CDR3 length equals 14 residues. CDR1 and CDR2 (germline): SGHRS, YFSETQ. This CDR3 is CASSLVSSYNEQFF. CDR3 sequence (DNA): TGCGCCAGCAGCTTGGTTAGCTCCTACAATGAGCAGTTCTTC.

The CDR3: CASSRARTNEKLFF. For the CDR3, the DNA is TGTGCCAGCAGCCGCGCCCGAACTAATGAAAAACTGTTTTTT. The chain employs TRBV7-8 and TRBJ1-4; no definite D call. V was trimmed by 5 bases and J by 1 base, leaving 8 bases between them. CDR3 length equals 14 residues. The V gene's germline CDR1 is SGHVS and CDR2 FQNEAQ.

This clone came up a few times. The rearrangement links TRBV6-7 to TRBJ1-5; no firm D call. TRBV6-7 is an open reading frame, and its role is uncertain. The CDR3 loop spans 14 amino acids. The V and J ends lost 4 bases and 6 bases respectively, with 13 bases between them. CDR3 nucleotides: TGTGCCAGCAGTTTCCTGAAAAGCGGTCAGCCCCAGCATTTT. Residues: CASSFLKSGQPQHF.

This sequence joins TRBV18 and TRBJ1-1; D is possibly TRBD1 (5 bases). V was trimmed by 4 bases and J by 2 bases, leaving 8 bases between them. Germline V gene data show CDR1 as KGHSH and CDR2 as LQKENI. This CDR3 region has 13 residues. The CDR3 region has the DNA TGTGCCAGCTCACGGGGCAGAAACACTGAAGCTTTCTTT. It specifies CASSRGRNTEAFF.

The V and J genes are TRBV11-3 and TRBJ2-2, with D hard to call. The CDR3 has 13 residues. Trimming took 5 bases from V and 7 from J, leaving 11 bases between them. Germline CDR1 is SGHNT and CDR2 is YENEEA. CDR3 amino acids: CASSPELSGELFF. The CDR3 nucleotides are TGTGCCAGCAGCCCCGAGTTGAGCGGGGAGCTGTTTTTT.

This chain connects TRBV6-6 to TRBJ2-3; 7 bases match TRBD1. The CDR3 extends over 16 amino acids. Germline values: CDR1 MNHNY, CDR2 SVGAGI (reference sequence). Losses at the gene ends were 2 bases for V and 5 bases for J; bases not matched to a gene: 10. CDR3 in amino acids: CASSYQITGEGDTQYF. The DNA of the CDR3 is TGTGCCAGCAGTTACCAGATTACAGGGGAAGGAGATACGCAGTATTTT.

The chain recombines TRBV2 with TRBJ2-3; D perhaps matches TRBD2 (5 bases). The ends were cut back, 7 bases at V and 7 bases at J, with 9 bases in the middle. CDR1 and CDR2 from the germline V gene are SNHLY and FYNNEI. CDR3 length equals 11 residues. CDR3 bases: TGTGCCAGCAATTGGGAGAATACGCAGTATTTT. Encoded protein: CASNWENTQYF.

The CDR3 coding sequence is TGTGCCAGCAGCCAAGTGGGCGGGTACTACAATGAGCAGTTCTTC. It specifies CASSQVGGYYNEQFF. The rearrangement joins TRBV4-2 to TRBJ2-1, with a weak D call TRBD2 (5 bases). The germline V gene encodes CDR1 LGHNA and CDR2 YNFKEQ. V was cut by 1 base and J by 3 bases, with 10 bases left in between. This CDR3 is 15 amino acids long.

The J gene is TRBJ2-1, the V gene TRBV6-5; TRBD1 might be the D (5 bases). In germline, CDR1 is MNHEY, CDR2 SVGAGI. The ends were cut back, 6 bases at V and 6 bases at J, with 9 bases in the middle. CDR3 length: 12 amino acids. Written as DNA, the CDR3 is TGTGCCAGCAGGGGTGACAGCAATGAGCAGTTCTTC. Protein: CASRGDSNEQFF.

This chain links TRBV10-3 with TRBJ1-2; TRBD1 aligns across 9 bases. Trimming removed 4 bases from V and 6 bases from J; junction bases left unmatched: 6. Per the germline V gene, CDR1 is ENHRY and CDR2 is SYGVKD. This CDR3 spans 14 amino acids. The CDR3 DNA is TGTGCCATCAGTGCGGACAGGGGAGGTGATGGCTACACCTTC. Encoded protein: CAISADRGGDGYTF.

This chain uses TRBV10-3 with TRBJ1-2, with TRBD1 matching 9 bases. The J segment lost 7 bases and the V segment lost 6 bases, leaving 3 bases of the junction unmatched. The CDR3 extends over 12 amino acids. CDR1 and CDR2 from the germline V gene are ENHRY and SYGVKD. CDR3 residues: CAIRGQGSGYTF. CDR3 nucleotides: TGTGCCATCAGGGGACAGGGAAGTGGCTACACCTTC.

This clone has only a few counts. The rearrangement uses TRBV29-1 and TRBJ2-5; 10 bases align to TRBD1. V was clipped by 5 bases and J by 1 base; unmatched bases: 7. From germline, CDR1 is SQVTM and CDR2 ANQGSEA. This CDR3 has 15 amino acids. The CDR3 loop reads CSVPTGTGVQETQYF. The DNA for the CDR3 is TGCAGCGTTCCCACCGGGACAGGGGTCCAAGAGACCCAGTACTTC.

The genes are TRBV4-3 and TRBJ2-7; D gene ambiguous. The CDR3 runs 15 residues. V was trimmed by 1 base and J by 2 bases, leaving 12 bases between them. Per the germline V gene, CDR1 is LGHNA and CDR2 is YSLEER. The DNA of the CDR3 is TGCGCCAGCAGCCAAGGTAATCAGGAAGCCTACGAGCAGTACTTC. Protein sequence: CASSQGNQEAYEQYF.

The chain carries TRBV6-6 and TRBJ2-1; D gene ambiguous. CDR3 size: 13 residues. The germline CDR1 and CDR2 sequences are MNHNY and SVGAGI (reference sequence). The V end lost 7 bases, the J end lost 8 bases, and 15 bases lay between the germline ends. In DNA, the CDR3 is TGTGCCAGCACCTTACTCGATGTCCATGAGCAGTTCTTC. Translation gives CASTLLDVHEQFF.

This sequence joins TRBV18 and TRBJ2-1; a possible D gene is TRBD2 (6 bases). Per the germline V gene, CDR1 is KGHSH and CDR2 is LQKENI. V lost 2 bases, J lost 5 bases, and 10 bases lay in between. The CDR3 runs 14 residues. CDR3 sequence (DNA): TGTGCCAGCTCACCAGTGGCGGGGAACAATGAGCAGTTCTTC. Translated: CASSPVAGNNEQFF.

In this sample, this clone turned up a few times. The chain combines TRBV6-5 with TRBJ2-7; 10 nucleotides line up with TRBD2. CDR3 length: 16 amino acids. Trimming cost V 0 bases and J 7 bases; bases outside gene matches: 9. Per germline, CDR1 MNHEY and CDR2 SVGAGI. The CDR3 DNA is TGTGCCAGCAGTTACTCGATACTAGCGGGGAGAGAAGAGCAGTACTTC. It encodes CASSYSILAGREEQYF.

The V and J genes are TRBV10-3 and TRBJ2-3, with 8 bases that match TRBD2. From germline, CDR1 is ENHRY and CDR2 SYGVKD. The CDR3 totals 15 residues. Trimming at V came to 6 bases and at J to 4 bases, leaving 9 bases not matched to a gene. The CDR3 DNA is TGTGCCATCAGCCTAGCGGGTACCGAGGCAGATACGCAGTATTTT. It specifies CAISLAGTEADTQYF.

The J gene is TRBJ2-1, the V gene TRBV10-3; a weak D match, TRBD2 (6 bases). Trimming removed 6 bases at V and 9 bases at J, with 15 bases between. The germline gives CDR1 ENHRY, CDR2 SYGVKD. The length of the CDR3 is 13 residues. CDR3: CAIRSTSISEQFF. In DNA, the CDR3 is TGTGCCATCAGGTCGACTAGTATCAGTGAGCAGTTCTTC.

This chain links TRBV10-1 with TRBJ2-6; D call uncertain. Trimming cost V 3 bases and J 2 bases, with 8 bases left between them. In germline, CDR1 is WNHNN, CDR2 SYGVQD (reference sequence). The CDR3 has 15 residues. The CDR3 DNA reads TGCGCCAGCAGTGACCCGGAGACTGGGGCCAACGTCCTGACTTTC. Translating gives CASSDPETGANVLTF.

The CDR3 sequence is CASASGAGDTQYF. CDR3 DNA: TGTGCCAGCGCTAGCGGGGCTGGAGATACGCAGTATTTT. This chain links TRBV2 with TRBJ2-3, with 9 nucleotides matching TRBD2. The germline CDR1 and CDR2 sequences are SNHLY and FYNNEI. There are 13 residues in the CDR3. The V gene end was trimmed by 8 bases and the J gene end by 5 bases; junction bases not matched to a gene: 5. The entire variable domain, with the rest obtained from reference TRBV2 and TRBJ2-3, is as follows: EPEVTQTPSHQVTQMGQEVILRCVPISNHLYFYWYRQILGQKVEFLVSFYNNEISEKSEIFDDQFSVERPDGSNFTLKIRSTKLEDSAMYFCASASGAGDTQYFGPGTRLTVL.

The sample holds a few counts of this clone. The DNA is left out, because the CDR3 cannot be placed on it with certainty; the CDR3 is given as TCRdb lists it. This chain uses TRBV10-2 with TRBJ2-4; the table's D call, TRBD1, has no DNA check behind it. The germline V gene has CDR1 WSHSY and CDR2 SAAADI. The CDR3 adds up to 12 amino acids, both ends counted. This CDR3 is CASSESFGTGSF.

The J gene is TRBJ2-1, the V gene TRBV11-2, with D tentatively TRBD2 (6 bases). V was clipped by 5 bases and J by 8 bases, with 19 bases between them. The CDR3 length is 15 residues. Per the germline V gene, CDR1 is SGHAT and CDR2 is FQNNGV. CDR3 region: CASSTHTSREDEQFF. For the CDR3, the DNA is TGTGCCAGCAGCACCCACACCTCCAGGGAGGATGAGCAGTTCTTC.

The chain is built from TRBV18 and TRBJ2-7; 10 positions match TRBD1. CDR3 length: 15 amino acids. The V gene's germline CDR1 is KGHSH and CDR2 LQKENI. Unmatched junction bases numbered 4, after V lost 3 bases and J lost 2 bases. DNA of the CDR3: TGTGCCAGCTCACCGGGACAGGGGAACACCTACGAGCAGTACTTC. Translating gives CASSPGQGNTYEQYF.

The V call is TRBV6-5, the J call TRBJ2-1, with D possibly being TRBD1 (6 bases). The germline CDR1 and CDR2 sequences are MNHEY and SVGAGI. There are 15 residues in the CDR3. Trimming cost V 5 bases and J 4 bases, with 15 bases left between them. This chain's CDR3 is CASSRSGTRYNEQFF. The CDR3 DNA reads as TGTGCCAGCAGTCGATCCGGGACACGTTACAATGAGCAGTTCTTC.

This rearrangement joins TRBV28 to TRBJ1-2, with 7 positions matching TRBD1. Germline trimming cut 6 bases from V and 2 bases from J; bases unmatched to any gene: 9. The CDR3 has 15 residues. Germline V gene lookup returns CDR1 MDHEN and CDR2 SYDVKM. CDR3 in amino acids: CASREGQAGNYGYTF. DNA of the CDR3: TGTGCCAGCAGGGAAGGACAGGCTGGGAACTATGGCTACACCTTC.